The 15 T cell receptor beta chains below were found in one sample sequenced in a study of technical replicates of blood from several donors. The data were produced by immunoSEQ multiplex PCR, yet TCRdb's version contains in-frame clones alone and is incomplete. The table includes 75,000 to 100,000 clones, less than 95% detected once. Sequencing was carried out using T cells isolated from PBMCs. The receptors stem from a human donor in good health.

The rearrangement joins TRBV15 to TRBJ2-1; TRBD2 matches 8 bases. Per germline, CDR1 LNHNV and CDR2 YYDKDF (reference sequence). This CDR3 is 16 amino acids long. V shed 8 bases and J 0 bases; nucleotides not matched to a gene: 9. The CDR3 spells CATAGGGRGSYNEQFF. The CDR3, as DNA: TGTGCCACCGCGGGGGGAGGCCGGGGCTCCTACAATGAGCAGTTCTTC.

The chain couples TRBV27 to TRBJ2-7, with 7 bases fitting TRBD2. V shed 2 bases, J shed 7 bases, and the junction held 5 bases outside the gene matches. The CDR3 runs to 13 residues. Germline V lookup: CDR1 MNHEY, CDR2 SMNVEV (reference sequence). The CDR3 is CASSLRAGWEQYF. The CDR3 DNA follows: TGTGCCAGCAGTTTAAGAGCGGGATGGGAGCAGTACTTC.

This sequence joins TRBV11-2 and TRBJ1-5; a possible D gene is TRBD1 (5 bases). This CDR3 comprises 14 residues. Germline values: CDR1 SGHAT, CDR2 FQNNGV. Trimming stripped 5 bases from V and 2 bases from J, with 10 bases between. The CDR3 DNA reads TGTGCCAGCAGCCCCGGAGGGGGCAATCAGCCCCAGCATTTT. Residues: CASSPGGGNQPQHF.

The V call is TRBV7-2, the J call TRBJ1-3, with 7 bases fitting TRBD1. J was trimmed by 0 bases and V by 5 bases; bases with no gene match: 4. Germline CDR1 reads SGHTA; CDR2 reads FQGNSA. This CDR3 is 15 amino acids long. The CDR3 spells CASSPQGLSGNTIYF. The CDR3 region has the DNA TGTGCCAGCAGCCCACAGGGGCTCTCTGGAAACACCATATATTTT.

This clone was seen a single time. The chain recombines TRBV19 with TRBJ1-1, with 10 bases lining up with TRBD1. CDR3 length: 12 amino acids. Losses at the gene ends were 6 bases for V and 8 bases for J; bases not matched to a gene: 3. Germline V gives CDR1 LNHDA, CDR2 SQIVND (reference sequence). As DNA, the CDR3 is TGTGCCAGTAGGGACAGGGGGTACGAAGCTTTCTTT. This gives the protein CASRDRGYEAFF.

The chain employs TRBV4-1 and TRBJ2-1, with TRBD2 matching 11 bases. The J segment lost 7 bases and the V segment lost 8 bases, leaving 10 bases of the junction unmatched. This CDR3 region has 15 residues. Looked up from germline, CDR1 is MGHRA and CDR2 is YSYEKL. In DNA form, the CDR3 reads TGCGCCAGCGGTATACTAGCGGGAGATCAGAATGAGCAGTTCTTC. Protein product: CASGILAGDQNEQFF.

The CDR3 DNA sequence: TGTGCCAGCAGTGAAAGGGGCGGGAACACTGAAGCTTTCTTT. As protein: CASSERGGNTEAFF. The chain carries TRBV6-1 and TRBJ1-1; D is perhaps TRBD1 (5 bases). CDR1 is MNHNS, CDR2 SASEGT, per germline. Trimming removed 2 bases from V and 1 base from J, with 8 bases in between. The CDR3 is made up of 14 amino acids.

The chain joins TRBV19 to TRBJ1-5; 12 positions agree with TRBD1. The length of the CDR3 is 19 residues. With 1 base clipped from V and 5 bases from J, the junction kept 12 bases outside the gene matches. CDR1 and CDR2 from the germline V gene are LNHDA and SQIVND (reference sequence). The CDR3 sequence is CASSIAPYRDRGLYQPQHF. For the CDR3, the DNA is TGTGCCAGTAGTATAGCACCTTACCGGGACAGGGGGCTCTATCAGCCCCAGCATTTT. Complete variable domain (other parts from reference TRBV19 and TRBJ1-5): DGGITQSPKYLFRKEGQNVTLSCEQNLNHDAMYWYRQDPGQGLRLIYYSQIVNDFQKGDIAEGYSVSREKKESFPLTVTSAQKNPTAFYLCASSIAPYRDRGLYQPQHFGDGTRLSIL.

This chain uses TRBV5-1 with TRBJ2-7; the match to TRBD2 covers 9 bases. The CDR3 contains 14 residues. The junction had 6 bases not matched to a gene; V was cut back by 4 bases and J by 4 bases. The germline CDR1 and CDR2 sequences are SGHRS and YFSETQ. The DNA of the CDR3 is TGCGCCAGCAGCACGCTTGCGGGAGGGTACGAGCAGTACTTC. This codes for CASSTLAGGYEQYF. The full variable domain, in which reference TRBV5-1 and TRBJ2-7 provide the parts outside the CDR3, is KAGVTQTPRYLIKTRGQQVTLSCSPISGHRSVSWYQQTPGQGLQFLFEYFSETQRNKGNFPGRFSGRQFSNSRSEMNVSTLELGDSALYLCASSTLAGGYEQYFGPGTRLTVT.

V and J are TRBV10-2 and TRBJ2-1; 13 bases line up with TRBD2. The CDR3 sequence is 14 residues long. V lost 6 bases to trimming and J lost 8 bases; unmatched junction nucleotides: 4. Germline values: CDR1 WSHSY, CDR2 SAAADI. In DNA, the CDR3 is TGCGCCAGCAGCGGGACTAGCGGGAATGATGAGCAGTTCTTC. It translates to CASSGTSGNDEQFF.

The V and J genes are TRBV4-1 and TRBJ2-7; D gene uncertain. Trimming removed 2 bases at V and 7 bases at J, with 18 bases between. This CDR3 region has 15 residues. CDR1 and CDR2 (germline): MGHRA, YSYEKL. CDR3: CASSQKSDSPVEQYF. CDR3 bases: TGCGCCAGCAGCCAAAAGAGTGACTCACCGGTGGAGCAGTACTTC.

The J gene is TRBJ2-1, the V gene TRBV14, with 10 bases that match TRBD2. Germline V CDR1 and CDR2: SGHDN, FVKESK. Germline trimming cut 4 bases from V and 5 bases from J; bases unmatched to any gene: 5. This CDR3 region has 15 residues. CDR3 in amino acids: CASSPWTSGDNEQFF. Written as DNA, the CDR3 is TGTGCCAGCAGCCCCTGGACTAGCGGAGACAATGAGCAGTTCTTC.

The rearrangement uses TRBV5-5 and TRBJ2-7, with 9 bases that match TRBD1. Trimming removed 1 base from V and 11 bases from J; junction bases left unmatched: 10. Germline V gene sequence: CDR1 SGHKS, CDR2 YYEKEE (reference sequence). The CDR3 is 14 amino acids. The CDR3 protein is CASSLLADRGIEYF. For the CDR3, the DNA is TGTGCCAGCAGCTTGTTAGCGGACAGGGGAATCGAGTACTTC.

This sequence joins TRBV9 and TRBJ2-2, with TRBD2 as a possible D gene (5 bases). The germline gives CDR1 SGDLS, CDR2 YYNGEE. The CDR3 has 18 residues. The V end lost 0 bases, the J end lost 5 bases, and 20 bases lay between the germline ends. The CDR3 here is CASSVATTTALRTGELFF. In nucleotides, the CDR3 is TGTGCCAGCAGCGTAGCGACTACGACTGCCCTTCGAACCGGGGAGCTGTTTTTT.

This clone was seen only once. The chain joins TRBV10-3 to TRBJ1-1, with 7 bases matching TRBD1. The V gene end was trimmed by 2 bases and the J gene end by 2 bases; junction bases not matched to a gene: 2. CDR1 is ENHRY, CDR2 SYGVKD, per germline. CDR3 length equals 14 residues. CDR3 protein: CAISEDRENTEAFF. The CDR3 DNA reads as TGTGCCATCAGTGAGGACAGGGAAAACACTGAAGCTTTCTTT.